These 23 T cell receptor beta chains came from one sample sequenced in a study of T cells in localized non-small cell lung cancer. The data were produced by immunoSEQ multiplex PCR, yet TCRdb's version contains in-frame clones alone and is incomplete. This table holds 7,000 to 8,500 clones, 23% found once. Specimen: lung tumor tissue, collected before any cancer treatment. These receptors all stem from a man aged 35 to 70 with stage III squamous cell lung carcinoma.

This clone was counted only a few times. The V call is TRBV9, the J call TRBJ1-6, with a tentative D call TRBD1 (6 bases). Germline CDR1 is SGDLS and CDR2 is YYNGEE. The length of the CDR3 is 12 residues. Trimming took 5 bases from V and 7 from J, leaving 7 bases between them. Here the CDR3 DNA reads TGTGCCAGCAGAGGGGGAAATTCACCCCTCCACTTT. Its translation: CASRGGNSPLHF.

This clone was counted only a few times. The V gene is TRBV6-8, the J gene TRBJ2-7, with 7 bases lining up with TRBD1. The CDR3 sequence is 14 residues long. CDR1 is MNHGY, CDR2 SAAAGT, per germline. V was pared by 0 bases and J by 6 bases, with 5 bases of the junction left unmatched. The CDR3 sequence is CASSYSKGAGEQYF. DNA of the CDR3: TGTGCCAGCAGTTACTCGAAGGGGGCCGGCGAGCAGTACTTC.

CDR3 DNA sequence: TGTGCCAGCAGCGTAGTAGGTAGCGGGAGTGGAGAGACCCAGTACTTC. It yields the protein CASSVVGSGSGETQYF. The rearrangement joins TRBV9 to TRBJ2-5, with 9 bases matching TRBD2. This CDR3 comprises 16 residues. CDR1 SGDLS and CDR2 YYNGEE come from the germline V gene. V gave up 0 bases and J gave up 4 bases; unmatched junction bases: 7.

The sample holds a few counts of this clone. The J gene is TRBJ2-5, the V gene TRBV2, with 7 bases that match TRBD2. Germline assignment: CDR1 SNHLY and CDR2 FYNNEI. After removal of 9 bases from V and 2 bases from J, the junction contained 9 bases not matched to a gene. This CDR3 has 14 amino acids. The CDR3 spells CASLYGGTQETQYF. DNA of the CDR3: TGTGCCAGTCTTTACGGGGGGACTCAAGAGACCCAGTACTTC. Supplemented by reference TRBV2 and TRBJ2-5, the full variable domain reads EPEVTQTPSHQVTQMGQEVILRCVPISNHLYFYWYRQILGQKVEFLVSFYNNEISEKSEIFDDQFSVERPDGSNFTLKIRSTKLEDSAMYFCASLYGGTQETQYFGPGTRLLVL.

This clone was detected ten times or more. V is TRBV6-8 and J is TRBJ1-5; D might be TRBD1 (6 bases). CDR3 length: 15 amino acids. From germline, CDR1 is MNHGY and CDR2 SAAAGT. V lost 4 bases and J 7 bases, leaving 17 bases between the germline ends. The CDR3 bases are TGTGCCAGCAGTTCTGGAGGGACACCACCACAGCCCCAGCATTTT. Its translation is CASSSGGTPPQPQHF.

The gene calls are TRBV11-3 and TRBJ1-5, with 7 bases fitting TRBD1. Germline V gives CDR1 SGHNT, CDR2 YENEEA. The CDR3 is made up of 14 amino acids. Unmatched junction bases numbered 6, after V lost 3 bases and J lost 7 bases. As DNA, the CDR3 is TGTGCCAGCAGCTTGGGCAGGGGGGAACAGCCCCAGCATTTT. It is translated as CASSLGRGEQPQHF.

V and J are TRBV5-1 and TRBJ1-4; no clear D. V was shortened by 5 bases and J by 2 bases, with 13 bases between the two germline ends. Germline V gene sequence: CDR1 SGHRS, CDR2 YFSETQ. The CDR3 runs 15 residues. DNA for the CDR3: TGCGCCAGCAGGGCCACGGTTGTGACTAATGAAAAACTGTTTTTT. Protein sequence: CASRATVVTNEKLFF.

J is TRBJ2-1 and V is TRBV11-3; 10 bases align to TRBD2. This CDR3 comprises 15 residues. The J segment lost 7 bases and the V segment lost 5 bases, leaving 8 bases of the junction unmatched. Germline CDR1 and CDR2: SGHNT and YENEEA. The chain's CDR3 is CASSLSGGQPNEQFF. The CDR3 DNA follows: TGTGCCAGCAGCCTTAGCGGGGGGCAACCGAATGAGCAGTTCTTC.

This rearrangement joins TRBV11-3 to TRBJ2-7; TRBD2 agrees at 11 bases. Germline CDR1 reads SGHNT; CDR2 reads YENEEA. The CDR3 is made up of 16 amino acids. With 3 bases clipped from V and 0 bases from J, the junction kept 4 bases outside the gene matches. CDR3 residues: CASSFGTSGSSYEQYF. CDR3 nucleotide sequence: TGTGCCAGCAGCTTTGGTACTAGCGGGAGCTCCTACGAGCAGTACTTC.

The chain uses TRBV6-8 and TRBJ1-6; TRBD1 aligns across 10 bases. Germline CDR1 reads MNHGY; CDR2 reads SAAAGT. The CDR3 contains 15 residues. Trimming cost V 10 bases and J 5 bases; bases outside gene matches: 8. CDR3 sequence: CAIRRTGGDNSPLHF. Written as DNA, the CDR3 is TGTGCCATCAGGCGGACAGGGGGTGATAATTCACCCCTCCACTTT.

This clone showed up just a few times. The gene calls are TRBV11-3 and TRBJ2-4; D might be TRBD1 or TRBD2, each matching 5 bases. CDR3 length: 14 residues. Trimming shortened V by 5 bases and J by 9 bases, and 17 bases separated the two germline ends. Germline CDR1 SGHNT, CDR2 YENEEA. CDR3 DNA sequence: TGTGCCAGCAGCAGCGACGGGGCCTTGGGCATTCAGTACTTC. It is translated as CASSSDGALGIQYF.

This clone was recorded a few times. The chain links TRBV16 to TRBJ1-2; possibly TRBD1 for D (6 bases). Trimming pared 1 base from V and 3 bases from J, leaving 15 bases between. This CDR3 spans 16 amino acids. Germline lookup yields CDR1 KGHSY and CDR2 FQNENV. The CDR3 is CASSQFTQGPHYGYTF. The CDR3 nucleotides are TGTGCCAGCAGCCAATTCACACAGGGCCCCCACTATGGCTACACCTTC. The complete variable domain, with remaining parts taken from reference TRBV16 and TRBJ1-2, reads GEEVAQTPKHLVRGEGQKAKLYCAPIKGHSYVFWYQQVLKNEFKFLISFQNENVFDETGMPKERFSAKCLPNSPCSLEIQATKLEDSAVYFCASSQFTQGPHYGYTFGSGTRLTVV.

This chain joins TRBV16 and TRBJ1-2; D possibly corresponds to TRBD1 (6 bases). With 4 bases removed from V and 8 bases from J, the gap between germline ends came to 17 bases. Looked up from germline, CDR1 is KGHSY and CDR2 is FQNENV. This CDR3 spans 14 amino acids. The CDR3 spells CASSRWTASGGYTF. In DNA, the CDR3 is TGTGCCAGCAGCCGCTGGACAGCGTCGGGGGGCTACACCTTC. Full variable domain (rest looked up from reference TRBV16 and TRBJ1-2): GEEVAQTPKHLVRGEGQKAKLYCAPIKGHSYVFWYQQVLKNEFKFLISFQNENVFDETGMPKERFSAKCLPNSPCSLEIQATKLEDSAVYFCASSRWTASGGYTFGSGTRLTVV.

The chain carries TRBV2 and TRBJ1-5; TRBD1 aligns across 7 bases. Looked up from germline, CDR1 is SNHLY and CDR2 is FYNNEI. V trimming: 6 bases; J trimming: 3 bases; junction bases outside the gene matches: 5. CDR3 length equals 14 residues. In nucleotides, the CDR3 is TGTGCCAGCAGCCGACAGGGAACCAATCAGCCCCAGCATTTT. Its translation is CASSRQGTNQPQHF. Complete variable domain (other parts from reference TRBV2 and TRBJ1-5): EPEVTQTPSHQVTQMGQEVILRCVPISNHLYFYWYRQILGQKVEFLVSFYNNEISEKSEIFDDQFSVERPDGSNFTLKIRSTKLEDSAMYFCASSRQGTNQPQHFGDGTRLSIL.

The chain joins TRBV4-1 to TRBJ2-1; D could derive from TRBD1 or TRBD2 (5 bases each). In germline, CDR1 is MGHRA, CDR2 YSYEKL. The V end lost 1 base, the J end lost 2 bases, and 15 bases lay between the germline ends. The CDR3 length is 17 residues. The CDR3 nucleotides read TGCGCCAGCAGCCAAGTGGGACGTAATACCCCCTACAATGAGCAGTTCTTC. Amino acid sequence: CASSQVGRNTPYNEQFF.

The chain has TRBV11-3 and TRBJ1-4, with no clear D. This CDR3 has 16 residues. Germline values: CDR1 SGHNT, CDR2 YENEEA. Trimming left V 5 bases short and J 0 bases short, with 13 bases between. CDR3 coding DNA: TGTGCCAGCAGCACCAGCAGGCCTGCAACTAATGAAAAACTGTTTTTT. It specifies CASSTSRPATNEKLFF.

The chain carries TRBV11-3 and TRBJ2-2, with unresolved D. The V end lost 1 base, the J end lost 0 bases, and 6 bases lay between the germline ends. Germline CDR1 SGHNT, CDR2 YENEEA. This CDR3 contains 15 residues. This CDR3 reads CASSLGLANTGELFF. CDR3 nucleotides: TGTGCCAGCAGCTTAGGGCTGGCGAACACCGGGGAGCTGTTTTTT.

There are a few counts of this clone. The chain combines TRBV19 with TRBJ1-1, with a possible D match to TRBD1 (5 bases). Trimming took 5 bases from V and 6 from J, leaving 13 bases between them. There are 13 residues in the CDR3. CDR1 is LNHDA and CDR2 is SQIVND in the germline V gene (reference sequence). The CDR3 protein is CASSVRQYSEAFF. CDR3 DNA: TGTGCCAGTAGTGTACGACAGTATTCTGAAGCTTTCTTT.

This clone was seen more than once but under ten times. The junction shows a germline mismatch at one end, possibly a read error. The chain employs TRBV6-8 and TRBJ1-2; no clear D gene. The CDR3 is 12 residues long. Germline V CDR1 and CDR2: MNHGY, SAAAGT. Written as DNA, the CDR3 is TGTGCCATCAGTGGAAGTGGAGATGGCTACACCTTC. Residues: CAISGSGDGYTF.

The chain is built from TRBV29-1 and TRBJ2-1; 9 positions match TRBD2. V gave up 8 bases and J gave up 5 bases; unmatched junction bases: 10. Germline V gene lookup returns CDR1 SQVTM and CDR2 ANQGSEA. This CDR3 region has 14 residues. The CDR3 sequence: CSSRGLAENNEQFF. CDR3 bases: TGCAGCTCAAGGGGACTAGCCGAGAACAATGAGCAGTTCTTC.

Sample share makes this clone medium-sized (0.01 to 0.1%). V usage is TRBV11-3 and J usage is TRBJ2-1, with D unclear. V lost 5 bases and J lost 0, with 11 bases in between. CDR1 SGHNT and CDR2 YENEEA come from the germline V gene. The CDR3 contains 15 residues. The CDR3 DNA reads as TGTGCCAGCAGCGCGCGGAGTTTCTCCTACAATGAGCAGTTCTTC. It yields the protein CASSARSFSYNEQFF.

The chain carries TRBV11-3 and TRBJ1-1; D possibly corresponds to TRBD1 (6 bases). Germline CDR1 SGHNT, CDR2 YENEEA. The CDR3 contains 14 residues. V lost 1 base to trimming and J lost 2 bases, with 8 bases between them. Here the CDR3 DNA reads TGTGCCAGCAGCTTAGGCGGGACAAACACTGAAGCTTTCTTT. It codes for CASSLGGTNTEAFF.

This clone was seen a handful of times. The V call is TRBV6-8, the J call TRBJ1-2; D remains ambiguous. Germline V gene sequence: CDR1 MNHGY, CDR2 SAAAGT. This CDR3 has 15 residues. V lost 2 bases to trimming and J lost 2 bases, with 12 bases between them. CDR3 sequence reads: CASSYGVRSNYGYTF. The CDR3 nucleotides are TGTGCCAGCAGTTACGGTGTCAGGTCGAACTATGGCTACACCTTC.